This TCR beta chain derives from a study of blood T cell repertoires in COVID-19. Trimming cost V 3 bases and J 1 base; bases outside gene matches: 4. Germline V gives CDR1 SGHNT, CDR2 YYREEE (reference sequence). CDR3 size: 15 residues. Seattle enrolled patients during active infection and tracked them longitudinally. TCRdb's table, derived via immunoSEQ multiplex PCR, lists solely in-frame clones and lacks some. Among about 180,000 clones listed, about 81% were seen once. The clonotype comes from an elderly woman with COVID-19, enrolled during active disease. The sequenced sample was peripheral blood. The chain carries TRBV5-4 and TRBJ2-7, with TRBD1 identical over 10 bases. The CDR3 bases are TGTGCCAGCAGCTCTCGGACAGGGGGGTCCTACGAGCAGTACTTC. It codes for CASSSRTGGSYEQYF. Full variable domain (outside the CDR3, taken from reference TRBV5-4 and TRBJ2-7): ETGVTQSPTHLIKTRGQQVTLRCSSQSGHNTVSWYQQALGQGPQFIFQYYREEENGRGNFPPRFSGLQFPNYSSELNVNALELDDSALYLCASSSRTGGSYEQYFGPGTRLTVT.